This T cell receptor (beta chain) was sequenced in a study of beta chain features in type 1 diabetes. The study's findings and limits: Patients showed naive, central memory and Treg TCRB repertoires that appeared more similar than those of healthy donors. When Type 1 diabetes patients were examined, their TCRB CDR3s proved moderately but significantly shorter in all four CD4+ subsets.

CD4+ naive, central memory, regulatory and stem cell-like memory cells were sorted via CD45RO/CCR7/CD25/CD127/CD95/CD27. The isolated RNA, all of it, was reverse transcribed, so expressed TCRB transcripts were what got sequenced. Profiling relied on immunoSEQ multiplex PCR, and the TCRdb table lists in-frame clones only, not all of them. This sample has approximately 170,000 clones; approximately 7.8% occur once, and the top ten carry roughly 1%. The sample holds a few counts of this clone. Its antigen is not identified. There are 14 residues in the CDR3. Germline V gives CDR1 SSHAT, CDR2 FNYEAQ (reference sequence). Trimming removed 2 bases at V and 5 bases at J, with 12 bases between.

The source material was central memory CD4+ T cells from blood. The sequence was collected from a woman in her thirties or forties with type 1 diabetes. The rearrangement uses TRBV7-7 and TRBJ2-5; D is possibly TRBD1 (6 bases). CDR3 DNA sequence: TGTGCCAGCAGCTTACGACTTCAGGGGGAGACCCAGTACTTC. Translation: CASSLRLQGETQYF. Supplemented by reference TRBV7-7 and TRBJ2-5, the full variable domain reads GAGVSQSPRYKVTKRGQDVTLRCDPISSHATLYWYQQALGQGPEFLTYFNYEAQPDKSGLPSDRFSAERPEGSISTLTIQRTEQRDSAMYRCASSLRLQGETQYFGPGTRLLVL.